This TCR beta chain was sequenced in a study of graft-versus-host responses after intestinal transplantation. At the level of the study: Recipients were given multivisceral, liver-intestinal, or isolated intestinal transplants. All of the recipients had induction that used anti-thymocyte globulin, then tacrolimus and steroids for approximately 3 years.

Sequencing used immunoSEQ multiplex PCR; TCRdb keeps in-frame clones, though not all of them. This sample has more than 95,000 clones, with roughly nine tenths found just once. As to this clone: The antigen is not known.

Overall study results and limits: After transplant, early declines in HvG clones were associated with peak levels of circulating GvH clones. Recipient marrow showed GvH clones, some seen first in ileum or blood.

The receptor was isolated from a human donor who received an intestinal transplant. Sequences were derived from unstimulated CD4+ T cells sorted from spleen or lymph node cells, sampled before intestinal transplant.

In DNA form, the CDR3 reads TGCAGCGTTGCACAGGGTGGCGCAGATACGCAGTATTTT. The encoded protein is CSVAQGGADTQYF. V is TRBV29-1 and J is TRBJ2-3, with D possibly matching TRBD1 (6 bases). Trimming stripped 4 bases from V and 4 bases from J, with 12 bases between. The V gene's germline CDR1 is SQVTM and CDR2 ANQGSEA. This CDR3 spans 13 amino acids.